The 4 T cell receptor beta chains reported below all come from one sample, sequenced in a study of cytomegalovirus exposure and HLA in healthy donors. Primers included in the PCR were 60 Vbeta and 13 Jbeta primers. The protocol was immunoSEQ multiplex PCR, while the TCRdb copy is restricted to in-frame clones and leaves out a portion. Here the sample spans some 240,000 clones, around nine tenths being singletons. Sequenced: PBMCs. The receptor source for this set is a girl aged 2 to 10 in good health and CMV-seronegative.

The chain uses TRBV7-9 and TRBJ1-3; tentative D call: TRBD1 (5 bases). Germline assignment: CDR1 SEHNR and CDR2 FQNEAQ (reference sequence). The ends were cut back, 4 bases at V and 6 bases at J, with 13 bases in the middle. The CDR3 length is 14 residues. The CDR3 DNA sequence: TGTGCCAGCAGCTCCCGGGGGGTCGAAAACACCATATATTTT. Its translation: CASSSRGVENTIYF.

The chain uses TRBV20-1 and TRBJ2-5; D is ambiguous. The germline CDR1 and CDR2 sequences are DFQATT and SNEGSKA (reference sequence). This CDR3 spans 11 amino acids. V was trimmed by 5 bases and J by 4 bases, leaving 8 bases between them. CDR3 sequence: CSAPRLETQYF. CDR3 in DNA: TGCAGTGCTCCCAGGCTAGAGACCCAGTACTTC.

V and J are TRBV4-1 and TRBJ1-2; D unresolved. CDR1 MGHRA and CDR2 YSYEKL come from the germline V gene. The V end lost 2 bases, the J end lost 0 bases, and 7 bases lay between the germline ends. CDR3 length equals 14 residues. The chain's CDR3 is CASSQSGTNYGYTF. The CDR3 DNA reads TGCGCCAGCAGCCAATCCGGGACTAACTATGGCTACACCTTC.

The chain recombines TRBV11-2 with TRBJ2-7, with no clear D. This CDR3 comprises 12 residues. Trimming took off 1 base at V and 4 bases at J, with 5 bases between the two ends. The V gene's germline CDR1 is SGHAT and CDR2 FQNNGV. CDR3 bases: TGTGCCAGCAGCTTAGCCCCGTACGAGCAGTACTTC. As protein: CASSLAPYEQYF.